Listed below are T cell receptor beta chains from one sample, sequenced in a study of beta chain features in type 1 diabetes. TCRdb keeps only in-frame clones here, not all; method: immunoSEQ multiplex PCR. The top ten clones hold less than 0.025% of a sample with roughly 730,000 clones, roughly 12% of them seen once. The sequenced sample was naive CD4+ T cells from blood. These receptors were collected from a man aged 18 to 29 with type 1 diabetes. The conserved cysteine and the conserved F or W are not part of the CDR3 here. Expanded clones get a size class; other rows say once, few or many, or leave the size out.

TRBV5-1	few	13	TRBJ2-6	ASSLDSSGANVLT
TRBV2	few	11	TRBJ1-1	ASAWGAGTEAF
TRBV9	.	13	TRBJ2-7	ASSVGWGSHYEQY
TRBV4-1	.	15	TRBJ2-5	ASSQGRLAGMGETQY
TRBV6-6	.	12	TRBJ2-5	ASSEGPKGETQY
TRBV7-9	.	12	TRBJ1-2	ASSLGEPNYGYT
TRBV10-3	.	9	TRBJ1-2	AIRTGLAYT
TRBV30	few	8	TRBJ1-5	AWSCQPQH
TRBV6-5	.	13	TRBJ1-6	ASRPPGQTNSPLH
TRBV9	few	11	TRBJ1-1	ASSVTGNTEAF
TRBV10-3	few	10	TRBJ2-1	ATQDIYNEQF
TRBV27	.	13	TRBJ2-1	ASSGLGRGVSEQF
TRBV2	.	9	TRBJ2-7	ASTWGYEQY
TRBV5-6	.	11	TRBJ1-1	ASSLDRGTEAF
TRBV30	few	13	TRBJ2-7	AWSLAVLTGYEQY
TRBV30	.	13	TRBJ2-1	AWSPDYSSYNEQF
TRBV4-2	.	13	TRBJ2-5	ASSQVADPQETQY
TRBV12-5	.	14	TRBJ2-4	ASGLGQTLAKNIQY
TRBV30	.	12	TRBJ1-4	AWNKGQGEGKLF
TRBV5-4	.	11	TRBJ2-5	ASSLVSEETQY
TRBV5-1	few	12	TRBJ1-1	ASSQQGKDTEAF
TRBV29-1	few	13	TRBJ2-5	SVGLLGTGQETQY
TRBV4-1	few	17	TRBJ1-2	ASSLKRDGGALRDRGYT
TRBV19	.	12	TRBJ1-1	ASSTIQGYTEAF
TRBV6-6	few	11	TRBJ2-5	ASKNPGQETQY
TRBV29-1	.	12	TRBJ2-2	SARTGDRTGELF
TRBV4-1	few	13	TRBJ1-4	ASSISGQGREKLF
TRBV19	.	11	TRBJ2-7	ASASGTTYEQY
TRBV19	few	13	TRBJ2-1	ASSTPGIQIDEQF
TRBV13	.	12	TRBJ2-5	ASSFLAGGETQY
TRBV5-1	few	14	TRBJ2-2	ASTIGQFANTGELF
TRBV7-2	few	15	TRBJ2-2	ASSSSTSASNTGELF
TRBV6-6	few	12	TRBJ1-3	ASSYVGSGNTIY